This T cell receptor (beta chain) comes out of a study of OX40 agonist ivuxolimab in advanced cancers. Study overall: Two patients with cutaneous melanoma and one with hepatocellular carcinoma, three in total, showed partial responses.

Repertoires were generated with immunoSEQ multiplex PCR, while TCRdb's copy carries only in-frame clones and drops some. The table has around 62,000 clones, around nine tenths seen once. V lost 1 base, J lost 0 bases, and 5 bases lay in between. The CDR3 has 14 residues. Germline CDR1 and CDR2: SGHRS and YFSETQ. The receptor comes from an adult with an advanced solid tumor such as melanoma, head and neck, liver or kidney cancer. V is TRBV5-1 and J is TRBJ1-3; D remains ambiguous. Specimen: CD4+ or CD8+ T cells sorted from blood, collected in a trial of the OX40 agonist ivuxolimab. CDR3 nucleotide sequence: TGCGCCAGCAGCTTGCAGGCCTCTGGAAACACCATATATTTT. Amino acids: CASSLQASGNTIYF. Complete variable domain (other parts from reference TRBV5-1 and TRBJ1-3): KAGVTQTPRYLIKTRGQQVTLSCSPISGHRSVSWYQQTPGQGLQFLFEYFSETQRNKGNFPGRFSGRQFSNSRSEMNVSTLELGDSALYLCASSLQASGNTIYFGEGSWLTVV.